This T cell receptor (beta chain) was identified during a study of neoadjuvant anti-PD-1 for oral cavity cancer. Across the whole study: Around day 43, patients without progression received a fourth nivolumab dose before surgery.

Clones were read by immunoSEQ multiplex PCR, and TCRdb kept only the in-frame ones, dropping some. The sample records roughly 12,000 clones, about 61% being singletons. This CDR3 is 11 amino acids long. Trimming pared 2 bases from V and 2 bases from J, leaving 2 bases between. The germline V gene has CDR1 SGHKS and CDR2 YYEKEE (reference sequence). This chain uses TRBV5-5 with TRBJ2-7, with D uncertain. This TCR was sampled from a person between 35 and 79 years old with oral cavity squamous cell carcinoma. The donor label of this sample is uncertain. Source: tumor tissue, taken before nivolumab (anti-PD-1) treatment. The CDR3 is CASSLAYEQYF. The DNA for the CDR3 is TGTGCCAGCAGCTTAGCCTACGAGCAGTACTTC.